This T cell receptor (beta chain) is drawn from a study of PD-1 blockade in mismatch repair-deficient tumors. At the level of the study: All were previously treated, progressing patients with some twelve mismatch repair-deficient cancer types.

The protocol was immunoSEQ multiplex PCR, while the TCRdb copy is restricted to in-frame clones and leaves out a portion. The data hold roughly 120,000 clones, with about nine tenths observed a single time. The CDR3 contains 11 residues. V was cut by 3 bases and J by 7 bases, with 9 bases left in between. CDR1 GTSNPN and CDR2 SVGIG come from the germline V gene (reference sequence). This receptor was obtained from an adult with mismatch repair-deficient cancer. The rearrangement uses TRBV30 and TRBJ1-2; no clear D. The input for sequencing was peripheral blood, taken 70 to 73 weeks after starting pembrolizumab. CDR3 amino acids: CAWSASFGYTF. CDR3 nucleotides: TGTGCCTGGAGCGCGTCGTTTGGCTACACCTTC.